This is a list of T cell receptor beta chains from one sample in a study of OX40 agonist ivuxolimab in advanced cancers. Assay: immunoSEQ multiplex PCR; the TCRdb copy retains only in-frame clones and omits some. This sample has roughly 53,000 clones, with roughly 88% found just once. The sample in question was CD4+ or CD8+ T cells sorted from blood, obtained in a trial of the OX40 agonist ivuxolimab. The receptor set was obtained from an adult with an advanced solid tumor such as melanoma, head and neck, liver or kidney cancer. CDR3s include the opening cysteine and the closing phenylalanine or tryptophan. Fields, in order: clone size, D gene, J gene, V gene, CDR3 protein, CDR3 DNA. D genes are given only for firm matches. Rows may omit the clone size; those that give it use once, few, many or a size class.

>-|-|TRBJ1-3|TRBV30
CAWRAQSLPGNTIYF
TGTGCCTGGAGGGCACAAAGCCTACCTGGAAACACCATATATTTT
>-|-|TRBJ1-6|TRBV6-1
CASSEGALGTYNSPLHF
TGTGCCAGCAGTGAAGGGGCATTGGGGACATATAATTCACCCCTCCACTTT
>-|-|TRBJ2-1|TRBV5-1
CASRPQMASEQFF
TGCGCCAGTCGGCCGCAAATGGCGAGTGAGCAGTTCTTC
>-|-|TRBJ2-2|TRBV6-5
CASRKQGRNTGELFF
TGTGCCAGCAGAAAACAGGGCCGGAACACCGGGGAGCTGTTTTTT
>-|TRBD1|TRBJ2-6|TRBV4-2
CASSERDRGFRGANVLTF
TGTGCCAGCAGCGAAAGGGACAGGGGGTTCCGTGGGGCCAACGTCCTGACTTTC
>-|TRBD2|TRBJ2-3|TRBV27
CASSISGRVSTDTQYF
TGTGCCAGCAGTATTAGCGGGAGGGTTAGCACAGATACGCAGTATTTT
>-|TRBD1|TRBJ1-3|TRBV30
CAWSVKSGQGLSGNTIYF
TGTGCCTGGAGTGTAAAGTCTGGACAGGGGCTCTCTGGAAACACCATATATTTT
>once|TRBD2|TRBJ2-1|TRBV19
CASSISGAGGRNEQFF
TGTGCCAGTAGTATTTCTGGGGCGGGAGGGAGGAATGAGCAGTTCTTC
>once|TRBD1|TRBJ1-5|TRBV4-1
CASSPISGQGNQPQHF
TGCGCCAGCAGCCCCATAAGTGGACAGGGCAATCAGCCCCAGCATTTT
>once|-|TRBJ2-1|TRBV7-8
CASSLRGNNEQFF
TGTGCCAGCAGTCTCCGGGGGAACAATGAGCAGTTCTTC
>-|TRBD1|TRBJ1-5|TRBV19
CASSRRGGYSNQPQHF
TGTGCCAGTAGTCGCAGGGGGGGGTATAGCAATCAGCCCCAGCATTTT
>-|TRBD2|TRBJ2-3|TRBV5-1
CASSPRTSETDTQYF
TGCGCCAGCAGCCCCCGGACTAGCGAAACAGATACGCAGTATTTT
>-|TRBD1|TRBJ1-1|TRBV19
CASSTQYRGALNTEAFF
TGTGCCAGTAGTACTCAGTACAGGGGGGCGTTGAACACTGAAGCTTTCTTT
>few|-|TRBJ1-1|TRBV2
CASGLSETYMNTEAFF
TGTGCCAGCGGCCTCTCAGAGACTTATATGAACACTGAAGCTTTCTTT
>-|-|TRBJ2-3|TRBV29-1
CSAIPGLTDTQYF
TGCAGCGCGATACCTGGCCTCACAGATACGCAGTATTTT
>-|-|TRBJ2-3|TRBV19
CASSPGDTDTQYF
TGTGCCAGTAGCCCCGGGGACACAGATACGCAGTATTTT
>-|-|TRBJ2-4|TRBV2
CASRGTGIQYF
TGTGCCAGCAGGGGCACGGGCATTCAGTACTTC
>-|-|TRBJ1-5|TRBV10-3
CAISESTGKQPQHF
TGTGCCATCAGTGAGTCTACAGGTAAACAGCCCCAGCATTTT
>-|-|TRBJ1-5|TRBV15
CATSRPLDRKYQPQHF
TGTGCCACCAGCAGACCTCTTGACAGGAAATATCAGCCCCAGCATTTT
>-|-|TRBJ1-6|TRBV28
CASSLSPYRADNSPLHF
TGTGCCAGCAGTTTAAGCCCCTACAGGGCGGATAATTCACCCCTCCACTTT
>once|-|TRBJ1-1|TRBV6-6
CASSSISQGRAFF
TGTGCCAGCAGTTCCATCTCCCAGGGCCGAGCTTTCTTT
>-|TRBD1|TRBJ2-5|TRBV4-1
CASSPVGQAYQETQYF
TGCGCCAGCAGCCCCGTAGGACAGGCGTACCAAGAGACCCAGTACTTC
>-|-|TRBJ2-1|TRBV4-1
CASSQDHLDNEQFF
TGCGCCAGCAGCCAAGATCACCTCGACAATGAGCAGTTCTTC
>-|-|TRBJ2-1|TRBV18
CASSPGMAYDGEQFF
TGTGCCAGCTCACCGGGCATGGCGTATGACGGTGAGCAGTTCTTC
>once|-|TRBJ1-6|TRBV7-9
CASSFPNSPLHF
TGTGCCAGCAGCTTCCCTAATTCACCCCTCCACTTT
>-|-|TRBJ1-2|TRBV5-1
CASSLGQGSEYGYTF
TGCGCCAGCAGCTTGGGGCAGGGGTCTGAATATGGCTACACCTTC
>-|-|TRBJ1-1|TRBV6-1
CASSELGTEAFF
TGTGCCAGCAGTGAATTGGGGACTGAAGCTTTCTTT
>-|TRBD2|TRBJ2-1|TRBV27
CASRYASGGGISSYNEQFF
TGTGCCAGCAGATACGCGAGTGGCGGGGGGATTAGCTCCTACAATGAGCAGTTCTTC
>-|-|TRBJ1-2|TRBV6-9
CASRQGGTNYGYTF
TGTGCCAGCAGACAGGGCGGCACTAACTATGGCTACACCTTC
>-|-|TRBJ1-2|TRBV18
CASSPTGQPYGYTF
TGTGCCAGCTCACCAACCGGACAGCCCTATGGCTACACCTTC
>-|-|TRBJ2-7|TRBV7-8
CASSLAGGYTDF
TGTGCCAGCAGCTTAGCCGGGGGATACACGGACTTC
>-|-|TRBJ2-1|TRBV27
CASSFLLTGAYNEQFF
TGTGCCAGCAGTTTCCTTTTAACGGGAGCATACAATGAGCAGTTCTTC
>-|-|TRBJ2-2|TRBV7-3
CASSPQNTGELFF
TGTGCCAGCAGCCCGCAGAACACCGGGGAGCTGTTTTTT
>-|-|TRBJ1-1|TRBV7-9
CASSLGSYNTEAFF
TGTGCCAGCAGCTTAGGCAGCTATAACACTGAAGCTTTCTTT
>-|TRBD1|TRBJ2-2|TRBV27
CASLGGQGSISGELFF
TGTGCCAGCCTCGGGGGACAGGGAAGCATCTCCGGGGAGCTGTTTTTT
>once|-|TRBJ2-1|TRBV5-1
CASSLELSQGTRFF
TGCGCCAGCAGCTTGGAATTGTCCCAGGGGACGAGGTTCTTC
>once|-|TRBJ1-5|TRBV27
CASSLFWGNQPQHF
TGTGCCAGCAGTTTATTTTGGGGGAATCAGCCCCAGCATTTT
>-|-|TRBJ1-2|TRBV9
CASSVEWGGYGYTF
TGTGCCAGCAGCGTAGAATGGGGCGGCTATGGCTACACCTTC
>-|-|TRBJ1-5|TRBV5-1
CASSLGPNQPQHF
TGCGCCAGCAGCTTGGGACCGAATCAGCCCCAGCATTTT
>-|-|TRBJ1-1|TRBV11-3
CASSAGVGAFF
TGTGCCAGCAGCGCAGGGGTAGGAGCTTTCTTT
>once|TRBD1|TRBJ2-5|TRBV10-3
CAIRTGRDQETQYF
TGTGCCATCCGGACAGGGCGAGATCAAGAGACCCAGTACTTC
>-|-|TRBJ1-1|TRBV6-1
CASRITENTEAFF
TGTGCCAGCAGAATCACAGAGAACACTGAAGCTTTCTTT
>-|-|TRBJ2-7|TRBV20-1
CSAREAYEQYF
TGCAGTGCTAGAGAGGCATACGAGCAGTACTTC
>-|-|TRBJ2-2|TRBV19
CATRLSINTGELFF
TGTGCCACCCGACTATCAATCAACACCGGGGAGCTGTTTTTT
>-|-|TRBJ2-1|TRBV6-4
CASSDGSRQGGYNEQFF
TGTGCCAGCAGTGACGGATCGCGGCAGGGGGGGTACAATGAGCAGTTCTTC
>-|TRBD1|TRBJ1-3|TRBV5-4
CASSLGQGGNTIYF
TGTGCCAGCAGCTTGGGACAGGGAGGAAACACCATATATTTT
>-|-|TRBJ2-7|TRBV18
CASSPPRTGSGEQYF
TGTGCCAGCTCACCACCGCGAACAGGGTCGGGCGAGCAGTACTTC
>-|-|TRBJ2-3|TRBV6-6
CASSYSGQGSTDTQYF
TGTGCCAGCAGTTACTCAGGGCAGGGGAGCACAGATACGCAGTATTTT
>-|-|TRBJ2-5|TRBV7-9
CASSPGVETQYF
TGTGCCAGCAGCCCGGGGGTTGAGACCCAGTACTTC
>-|-|TRBJ2-1|TRBV19
CASSIGQVNEQFF
TGTGCCAGTAGTATAGGGCAGGTAAATGAGCAGTTCTTC
>-|TRBD1|TRBJ2-5|TRBV5-4
CASSAGTGRTWETQYF
TGTGCCAGCAGCGCCGGGACAGGCCGGACATGGGAGACCCAGTACTTC
>-|-|TRBJ1-2|TRBV29-1
CSVKSAVSYGYTF
TGCAGCGTTAAGTCTGCAGTAAGCTATGGCTACACCTTC
>-|TRBD1|TRBJ1-2|TRBV7-2
CASSPGGGGGSYTF
TGTGCCAGCAGCCCAGGAGGGGGCGGGGGCAGCTACACCTTC
>-|TRBD2|TRBJ2-1|TRBV7-9
CASRLGLAGKGDEQFF
TGTGCCAGCAGATTGGGACTAGCGGGAAAGGGGGATGAGCAGTTCTTC